The 15 T cell receptor beta chains below come from one sample, sequenced in a study of shared clonotypes between healthy human individuals. The method was immunoSEQ multiplex PCR; TCRdb's version includes in-frame clones alone and lacks a portion of them. This table has fewer than 650,000 clones, 70% to 80% appearing once. The specimen was PBMCs. These receptors were obtained from a woman in her 40s in good health. Some clones in this sample may be carry-over from other donors' samples.

The chain links TRBV5-1 to TRBJ1-4, with 7 bases identical to TRBD1. The CDR3 spans 15 residues. The germline V gene encodes CDR1 SGHRS and CDR2 YFSETQ. The J segment lost 7 bases and the V segment lost 0 bases, leaving 6 bases of the junction unmatched. CDR3 nucleotide sequence: TGCGCCAGCAGCTTGGATGACAGGGTGGCTGAAAAACTGTTTTTT. Protein product: CASSLDDRVAEKLFF. Filled out from reference TRBV5-1 and TRBJ1-4, the complete variable domain reads KAGVTQTPRYLIKTRGQQVTLSCSPISGHRSVSWYQQTPGQGLQFLFEYFSETQRNKGNFPGRFSGRQFSNSRSEMNVSTLELGDSALYLCASSLDDRVAEKLFFGSGTQLSVL.

This sequence joins TRBV7-8 and TRBJ2-1; possibly TRBD2 for D (6 bases). Trimming took 6 bases from V and 8 from J, leaving 14 bases between them. The CDR3 extends over 13 amino acids. Germline CDR1 reads SGHVS; CDR2 reads FQNEAQ. The CDR3 region has the DNA TGTGCCAGCAGGGTACGTTGGGGGGATGAGCAGTTCTTC. It codes for CASRVRWGDEQFF.

As for this clone: This clone may be a read error of a much larger clone one base away. In the same sample, other DNA sequences code for this CDR3. The chain combines TRBV5-6 with TRBJ1-3, with D possibly TRBD1 on 5 matching bases. Trimming stripped 4 bases from V and 0 bases from J, with 14 bases between. Germline V gene lookup returns CDR1 SGHDT and CDR2 YYEEEE. CDR3 length equals 16 residues. The CDR3 sequence: CASSEGQPLSGNTIYF. Written as DNA, the CDR3 is TGTGCCAGCAGCGAGGGGCAGCCTCTCTCTGGAAACACCATATATTTT.

This clone was counted once. A far larger clone differs by one base, so this is likely a read error. The sample contains more than one DNA sequence encoding this CDR3. The genes are TRBV28 and TRBJ1-1; TRBD1 aligns across 8 bases. CDR1 MDHEN and CDR2 SYDVKM come from the germline V gene. The CDR3 is 15 residues long. CDR3 nucleotide sequence: TGCGCCAGCAGTTCCCTGACAGGGGACAACACTGAAGCTTTCTTT. Amino acid sequence: CASSSLTGDNTEAFF.

This clone was detected only once. Relative to the germline gene, one junction end is altered; a read error may explain this. The V gene is TRBV7-9, the J gene TRBJ1-5; no clear D gene. The V gene's germline CDR1 is SEHNR and CDR2 FQNEAQ (reference sequence). The CDR3 spans 18 residues. The CDR3 is CASSLVGGGLTSNQSQHF. CDR3 sequence (DNA): TGTGCCAGCAGCTTGGTAGGAGGAGGACTTACGAGCAATCAGTCCCAGCATTTT.

The chain has TRBV27 and TRBJ2-7; 9 nucleotides match TRBD2. The germline V gene encodes CDR1 MNHEY and CDR2 SMNVEV (reference sequence). CDR3 length: 15 residues. The J segment lost 4 bases and the V segment lost 4 bases, leaving 8 bases of the junction unmatched. CDR3 residues: CASSSGTSQWYEQYF. The CDR3 nucleotides are TGTGCCAGCAGTTCCGGGACTAGCCAATGGTACGAGCAGTACTTC.

A few counts support this clone. This sequence joins TRBV19 and TRBJ2-7, with 9 bases aligning to TRBD2. Per the germline V gene, CDR1 is LNHDA and CDR2 is SQIVND (reference sequence). The CDR3 extends over 17 amino acids. V was clipped by 4 bases and J by 0 bases; unmatched bases: 10. Here the CDR3 reads CASSRGAGGPSSYEQYF. CDR3 in DNA: TGTGCCAGTAGTAGGGGAGCGGGAGGCCCGAGCTCCTACGAGCAGTACTTC.

This clone was detected a few times. CDR3 coding DNA: TGTGCCAGCAGCCAAGGAAGGCAAGGGATTAGTACAGATACGCAGTATTTT. Amino acids: CASSQGRQGISTDTQYF. V usage is TRBV14 and J usage is TRBJ2-3; D unresolved. This CDR3 contains 17 residues. V was trimmed by 1 base and J by 3 bases, leaving 17 bases between them. Germline assignment: CDR1 SGHDN and CDR2 FVKESK. Full variable domain (rest looked up from reference TRBV14 and TRBJ2-3): EAGVTQFPSHSVIEKGQTVTLRCDPISGHDNLYWYRRVMGKEIKFLLHFVKESKQDESGMPNNRFLAERTGGTYSTLKVQPAELEDSGVYFCASSQGRQGISTDTQYFGPGTRLTVL.

The chain recombines TRBV18 with TRBJ2-1; maybe TRBD1 (8 bases). Germline V gene lookup returns CDR1 KGHSH and CDR2 LQKENI. This CDR3 spans 15 amino acids. Trimming took off 5 bases at V and 7 bases at J, with 18 bases between the two ends. As DNA, the CDR3 is TGTGCCAGCTCATCTACAGGGGGGGTGTCGAATGAGCAGTTCTTC. It yields the protein CASSSTGGVSNEQFF.

The V and J genes are TRBV5-1 and TRBJ2-1, with TRBD2 identical over 11 bases. CDR1 SGHRS and CDR2 YFSETQ come from the germline V gene. This CDR3 spans 14 amino acids. V lost 4 bases, J lost 6 bases, and 3 bases stayed unmatched. The CDR3 region is CASSTGTSGNEQFF. The CDR3 DNA sequence: TGCGCCAGCAGCACCGGGACTAGCGGCAATGAGCAGTTCTTC.

V is TRBV4-2 and J is TRBJ2-5, with TRBD2 matching over 12 bases. With the DNA end fitting TRBJ2-7 better, the J assignment may be wrong. Germline-derived CDR1 and CDR2 are LGHNA and YNFKEQ. The CDR3 sequence is 17 residues long. The CDR3 DNA follows: TGTGCCAGCAGCCAAGAAGGACTAGCGGGAAGGTCCTACGAGCAGTACTTC. Translated: CASSQEGLAGRSYEQYF.

V gene TRBV7-9 combines with J gene TRBJ2-3; D is possibly TRBD2 (6 bases). The CDR3 extends over 15 amino acids. Germline CDR1 reads SEHNR; CDR2 reads FQNEAQ (reference sequence). Between the trimmed V and J ends, which lost 5 bases and 1 base, there was a span of 13 bases. CDR3 region: CASSPTLAGTDTQYF. The DNA for the CDR3 is TGTGCCAGCAGCCCAACCTTAGCGGGCACAGATACGCAGTATTTT.

The chain joins TRBV7-8 to TRBJ2-3, with D possibly called TRBD1 or TRBD2 (6 bases each). This CDR3 contains 17 residues. Germline V gives CDR1 SGHVS, CDR2 FQNEAQ. V was clipped by 5 bases and J by 3 bases, with 21 bases between them. For the CDR3, the DNA is TGTGCCAGCAGCCGATTGGCGGGGACAAAACAAACAGATACGCAGTATTTT. This codes for CASSRLAGTKQTDTQYF.

V and J are TRBV11-2 and TRBJ2-3; 8 bases are a match to TRBD2. The germline gives CDR1 SGHAT, CDR2 FQNNGV. The CDR3 is 18 residues long. With V trimmed by 0 bases and J by 2 bases, 10 bases remained unmatched. The chain's CDR3 is CASSLDRPIAGTTDTQYF. In nucleotides, the CDR3 is TGTGCCAGCAGCTTAGACCGCCCCATAGCGGGGACCACAGATACGCAGTATTTT.

The chain recombines TRBV7-8 with TRBJ1-3; 9 nucleotides line up with TRBD1. J gave up 1 base and V 4 bases, and 14 bases lay outside the gene matches. The germline CDR1 and CDR2 sequences are SGHVS and FQNEAQ. The CDR3 is 19 amino acids. The CDR3 region has the DNA TGTGCCAGCAGCTCCCTGCCGGGACAGGGCCCTCTTTCTGGAAACACCATATATTTT. Protein: CASSSLPGQGPLSGNTIYF. Looking up the rest from reference TRBV7-8 and TRBJ1-3 gives the full variable domain: GAGVSQSPRYKVAKRGQDVALRCDPISGHVSLFWYQQALGQGPEFLTYFQNEAQLDKSGLPSDRFFAERPEGSVSTLKIQRTQQEDSAVYLCASSSLPGQGPLSGNTIYFGEGSWLTVV.